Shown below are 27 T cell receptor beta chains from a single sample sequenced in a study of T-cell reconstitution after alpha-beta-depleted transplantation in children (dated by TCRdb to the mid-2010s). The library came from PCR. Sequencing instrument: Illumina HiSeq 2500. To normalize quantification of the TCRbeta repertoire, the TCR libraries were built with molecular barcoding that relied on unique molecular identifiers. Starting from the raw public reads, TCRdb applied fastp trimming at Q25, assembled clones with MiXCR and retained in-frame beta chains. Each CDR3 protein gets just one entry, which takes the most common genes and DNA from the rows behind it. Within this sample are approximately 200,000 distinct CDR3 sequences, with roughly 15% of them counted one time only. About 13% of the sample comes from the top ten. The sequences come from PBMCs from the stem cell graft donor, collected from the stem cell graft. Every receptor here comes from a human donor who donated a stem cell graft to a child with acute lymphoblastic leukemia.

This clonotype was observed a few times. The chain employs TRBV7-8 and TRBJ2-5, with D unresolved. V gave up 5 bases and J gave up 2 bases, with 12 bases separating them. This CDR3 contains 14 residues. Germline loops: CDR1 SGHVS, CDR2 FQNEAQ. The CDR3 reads CASSRLGGQETQYF. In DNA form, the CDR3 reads TGTGCCAGCAGCCGTTTGGGCGGACAAGAGACCCAGTACTTC.

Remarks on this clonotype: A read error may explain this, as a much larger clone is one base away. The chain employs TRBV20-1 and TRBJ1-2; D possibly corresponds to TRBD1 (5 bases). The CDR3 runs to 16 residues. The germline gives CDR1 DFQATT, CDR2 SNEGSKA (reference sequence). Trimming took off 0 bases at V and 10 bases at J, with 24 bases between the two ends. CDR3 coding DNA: TGCAGTGCTAGAGACACCGCAAAGGGGTTGGCGAATGCCTACACCTTC. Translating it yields CSARDTAKGLANAYTF.

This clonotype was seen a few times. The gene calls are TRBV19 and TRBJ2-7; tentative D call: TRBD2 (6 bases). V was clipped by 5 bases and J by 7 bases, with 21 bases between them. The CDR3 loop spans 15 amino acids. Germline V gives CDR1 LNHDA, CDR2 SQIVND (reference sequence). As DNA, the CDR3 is TGTGCCAGTAGTCCGCTGCTCGACGGGAGCGGAGAGCAGTACTTC. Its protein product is CASSPLLDGSGEQYF. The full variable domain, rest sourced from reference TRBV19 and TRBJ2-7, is DGGITQSPKYLFRKEGQNVTLSCEQNLNHDAMYWYRQDPGQGLRLIYYSQIVNDFQKGDIAEGYSVSREKKESFPLTVTSAQKNPTAFYLCASSPLLDGSGEQYFGPGTRLTVT.

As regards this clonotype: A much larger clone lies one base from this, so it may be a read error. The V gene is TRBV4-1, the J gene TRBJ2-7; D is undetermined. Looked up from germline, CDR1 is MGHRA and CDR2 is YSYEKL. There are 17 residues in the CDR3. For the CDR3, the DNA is TGCGCCACCAGCTACGATCGGGCTAGGACGGAATCCTACGAGCAGTACTTC. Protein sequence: CATSYDRARTESYEQYF.

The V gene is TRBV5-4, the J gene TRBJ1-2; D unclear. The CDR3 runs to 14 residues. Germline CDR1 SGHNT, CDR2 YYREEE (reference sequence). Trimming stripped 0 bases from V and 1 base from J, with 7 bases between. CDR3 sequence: CASSLDVNNYGYTF. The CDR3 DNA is TGTGCCAGCAGCTTGGACGTAAATAACTATGGCTACACCTTC.

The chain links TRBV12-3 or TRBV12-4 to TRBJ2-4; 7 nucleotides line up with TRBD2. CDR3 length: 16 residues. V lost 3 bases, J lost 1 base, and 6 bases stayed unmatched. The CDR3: CASSFGLGGAKNIQYF. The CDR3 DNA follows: TGTGCCAGCAGTTTTGGTTTGGGGGGGGCCAAAAACATTCAGTACTTC.

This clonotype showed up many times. CDR3 nucleotides: TGCGCCAGCAGCTTTTCCGAGACAGGGGAGGCGGGGAGCTACAATGAGCAGTTCTTC. Encoded protein: CASSFSETGEAGSYNEQFF. The rearrangement uses TRBV5-1 and TRBJ2-1; TRBD1 matches 8 bases. V trimming: 2 bases; J trimming: 3 bases; junction bases outside the gene matches: 16. Germline assignment: CDR1 SGHRS and CDR2 YFSETQ. The CDR3 runs 19 residues.

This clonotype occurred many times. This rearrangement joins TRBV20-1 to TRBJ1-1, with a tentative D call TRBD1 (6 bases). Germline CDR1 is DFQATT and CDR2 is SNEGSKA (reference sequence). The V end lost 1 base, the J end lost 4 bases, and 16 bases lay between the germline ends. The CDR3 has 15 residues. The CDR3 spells CSARVAQGKSTEAFF. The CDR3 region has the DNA TGCAGTGCTAGAGTAGCTCAGGGGAAGAGCACTGAAGCTTTCTTT.

The CDR3 nucleotides are TGCAGCGTTGAAGATAAATCGGGACGAAACTACGAGCAGTACTTC. This encodes CSVEDKSGRNYEQYF. This chain joins TRBV29-1 and TRBJ2-7; tentatively, D is TRBD1 or TRBD2 (5 bases each). The germline CDR1 and CDR2 sequences are SQVTM and ANQGSEA. Deletions cut 0 bases from V and 3 bases from J, with 15 bases between. The CDR3 runs 15 residues.

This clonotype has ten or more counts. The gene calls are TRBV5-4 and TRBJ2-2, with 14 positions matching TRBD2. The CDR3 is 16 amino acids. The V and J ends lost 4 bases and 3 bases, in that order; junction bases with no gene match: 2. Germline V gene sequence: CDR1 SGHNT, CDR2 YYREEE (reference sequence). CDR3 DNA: TGTGCCAGCAGCCCGGGACTAGCGGGAGACACCGGGGAGCTGTTTTTT. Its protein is CASSPGLAGDTGELFF.

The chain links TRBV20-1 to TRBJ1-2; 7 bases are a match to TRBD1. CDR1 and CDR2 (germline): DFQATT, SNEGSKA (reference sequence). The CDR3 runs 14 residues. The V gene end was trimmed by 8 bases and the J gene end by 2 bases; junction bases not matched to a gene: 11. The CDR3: CSSLGQLMNYGYTF. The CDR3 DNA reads TGCAGTTCCCTGGGACAGCTCATGAACTATGGCTACACCTTC.

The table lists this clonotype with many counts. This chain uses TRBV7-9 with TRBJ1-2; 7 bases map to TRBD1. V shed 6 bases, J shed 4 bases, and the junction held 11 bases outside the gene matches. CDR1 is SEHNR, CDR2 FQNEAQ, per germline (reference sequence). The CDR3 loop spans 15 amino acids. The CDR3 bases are TGTGCCAGCAGACCGGCCGGGACAGAAAGCTATGGCTACACCTTC. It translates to CASRPAGTESYGYTF.

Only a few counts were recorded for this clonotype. CDR3 amino acids: CSARDLEKDNTGELFF. The DNA for the CDR3 is TGCAGTGCTAGAGATCTGGAAAAGGACAACACCGGGGAGCTGTTTTTT. J is TRBJ2-2 and V is TRBV20-1; D not certain. V was trimmed by 0 bases and J by 2 bases, leaving 13 bases between them. From germline, CDR1 is DFQATT and CDR2 SNEGSKA (reference sequence). The CDR3 is 16 amino acids.

CDR3 sequence reads: CASSLDVVAKNIQYF. As DNA, the CDR3 is TGCGCCAGCAGCTTGGATGTGGTAGCCAAAAACATTCAGTACTTC. The rearrangement uses TRBV5-1 and TRBJ2-4, with D hard to call. Trimming cost V 0 bases and J 0 bases, with 7 bases left between them. The germline gives CDR1 SGHRS, CDR2 YFSETQ. This CDR3 contains 15 residues.

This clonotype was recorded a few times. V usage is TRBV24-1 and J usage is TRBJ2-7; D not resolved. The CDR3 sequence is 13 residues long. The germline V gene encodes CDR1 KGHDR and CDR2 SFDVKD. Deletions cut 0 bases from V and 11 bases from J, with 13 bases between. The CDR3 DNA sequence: TGTGCCACCAGTGATTTGCCAGGTAGCAATAAGTACTTC. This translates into CATSDLPGSNKYF.

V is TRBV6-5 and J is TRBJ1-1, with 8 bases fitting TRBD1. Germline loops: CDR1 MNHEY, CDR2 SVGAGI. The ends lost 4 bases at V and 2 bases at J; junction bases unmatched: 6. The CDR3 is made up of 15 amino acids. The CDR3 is CASSSPRGPNTEAFF. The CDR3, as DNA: TGTGCCAGCAGTTCCCCCAGGGGGCCAAACACTGAAGCTTTCTTT.

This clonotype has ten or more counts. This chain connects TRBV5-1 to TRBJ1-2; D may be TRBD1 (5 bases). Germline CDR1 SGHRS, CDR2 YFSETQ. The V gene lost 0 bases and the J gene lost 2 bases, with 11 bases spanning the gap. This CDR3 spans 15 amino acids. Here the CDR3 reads CASSLAGAANYGYTF. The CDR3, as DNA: TGCGCCAGCAGCTTGGCCGGGGCAGCCAACTATGGCTACACCTTC.

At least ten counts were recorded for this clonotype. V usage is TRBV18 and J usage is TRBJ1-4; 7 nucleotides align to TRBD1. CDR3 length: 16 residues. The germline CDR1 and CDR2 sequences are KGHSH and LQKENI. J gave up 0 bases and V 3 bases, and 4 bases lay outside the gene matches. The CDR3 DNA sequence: TGTGCCAGCTCACCTAGGACAGGAGCAACTAATGAAAAACTGTTTTTT. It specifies CASSPRTGATNEKLFF.

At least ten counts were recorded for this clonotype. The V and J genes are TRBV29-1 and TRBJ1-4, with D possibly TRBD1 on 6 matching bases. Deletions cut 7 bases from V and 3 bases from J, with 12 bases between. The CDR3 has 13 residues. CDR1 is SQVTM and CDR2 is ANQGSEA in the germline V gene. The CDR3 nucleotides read TGCAGCGCCGAACAGGGATCTAATGAAAAACTGTTTTTT. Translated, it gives CSAEQGSNEKLFF.

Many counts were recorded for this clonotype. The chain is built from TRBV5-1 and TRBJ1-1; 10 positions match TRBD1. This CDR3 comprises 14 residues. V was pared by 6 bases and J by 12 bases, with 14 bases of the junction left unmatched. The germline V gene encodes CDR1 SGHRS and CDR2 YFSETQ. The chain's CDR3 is CASTTGPDRGETFF. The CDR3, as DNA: TGCGCCAGCACCACAGGACCGGACAGGGGGGAAACTTTCTTT.

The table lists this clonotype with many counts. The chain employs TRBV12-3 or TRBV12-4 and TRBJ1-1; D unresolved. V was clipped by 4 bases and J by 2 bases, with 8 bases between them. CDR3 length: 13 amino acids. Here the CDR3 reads CASSYQRNTEAFF. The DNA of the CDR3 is TGTGCCAGCAGTTATCAGCGAAACACTGAAGCTTTCTTT.

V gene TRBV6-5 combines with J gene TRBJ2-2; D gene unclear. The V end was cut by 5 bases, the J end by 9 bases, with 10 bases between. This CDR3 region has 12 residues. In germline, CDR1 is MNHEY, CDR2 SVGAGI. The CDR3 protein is CASSPAPRELFF. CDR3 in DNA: TGTGCCAGCAGTCCAGCCCCCAGGGAGCTGTTTTTT.

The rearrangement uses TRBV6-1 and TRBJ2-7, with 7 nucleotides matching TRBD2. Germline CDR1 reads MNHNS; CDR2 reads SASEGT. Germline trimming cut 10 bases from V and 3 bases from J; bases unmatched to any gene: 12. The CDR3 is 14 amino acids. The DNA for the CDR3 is TGTGCCACCGGGGAGGGGCAGTTCCTCTACGAGCAGTACTTC. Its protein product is CATGEGQFLYEQYF.

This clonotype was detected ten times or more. For the CDR3, the DNA is TGTGCCAGCAGGACCGAGGGAATGGGAAACACCATATATTTT. Amino acids: CASRTEGMGNTIYF. This chain joins TRBV6-5 and TRBJ1-3; D unclear. Trimming left V 6 bases short and J 4 bases short, with 13 bases between. The CDR3 loop spans 14 amino acids. Germline loops: CDR1 MNHEY, CDR2 SVGAGI.

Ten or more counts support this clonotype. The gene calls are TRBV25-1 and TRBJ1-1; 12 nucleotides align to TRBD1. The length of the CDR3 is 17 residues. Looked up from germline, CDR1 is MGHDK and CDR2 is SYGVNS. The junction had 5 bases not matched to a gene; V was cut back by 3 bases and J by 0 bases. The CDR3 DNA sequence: TGTGCCAGCAGTGATCTGGGACAGGGGGCACTGAACACTGAAGCTTTCTTT. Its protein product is CASSDLGQGALNTEAFF.

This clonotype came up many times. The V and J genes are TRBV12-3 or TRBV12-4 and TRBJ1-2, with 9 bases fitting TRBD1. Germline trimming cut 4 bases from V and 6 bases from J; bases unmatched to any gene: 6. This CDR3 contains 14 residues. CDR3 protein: CASSSYRGLDGYTF. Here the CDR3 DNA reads TGTGCCAGCAGTTCATACAGGGGGCTGGATGGCTACACCTTC.

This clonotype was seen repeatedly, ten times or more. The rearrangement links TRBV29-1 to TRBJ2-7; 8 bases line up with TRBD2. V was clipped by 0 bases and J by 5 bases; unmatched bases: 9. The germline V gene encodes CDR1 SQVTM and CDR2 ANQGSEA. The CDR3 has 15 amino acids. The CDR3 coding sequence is TGCAGCGTTGAAGATTGGGGCGGGAGGATCCACGAGCAGTACTTC. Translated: CSVEDWGGRIHEQYF.